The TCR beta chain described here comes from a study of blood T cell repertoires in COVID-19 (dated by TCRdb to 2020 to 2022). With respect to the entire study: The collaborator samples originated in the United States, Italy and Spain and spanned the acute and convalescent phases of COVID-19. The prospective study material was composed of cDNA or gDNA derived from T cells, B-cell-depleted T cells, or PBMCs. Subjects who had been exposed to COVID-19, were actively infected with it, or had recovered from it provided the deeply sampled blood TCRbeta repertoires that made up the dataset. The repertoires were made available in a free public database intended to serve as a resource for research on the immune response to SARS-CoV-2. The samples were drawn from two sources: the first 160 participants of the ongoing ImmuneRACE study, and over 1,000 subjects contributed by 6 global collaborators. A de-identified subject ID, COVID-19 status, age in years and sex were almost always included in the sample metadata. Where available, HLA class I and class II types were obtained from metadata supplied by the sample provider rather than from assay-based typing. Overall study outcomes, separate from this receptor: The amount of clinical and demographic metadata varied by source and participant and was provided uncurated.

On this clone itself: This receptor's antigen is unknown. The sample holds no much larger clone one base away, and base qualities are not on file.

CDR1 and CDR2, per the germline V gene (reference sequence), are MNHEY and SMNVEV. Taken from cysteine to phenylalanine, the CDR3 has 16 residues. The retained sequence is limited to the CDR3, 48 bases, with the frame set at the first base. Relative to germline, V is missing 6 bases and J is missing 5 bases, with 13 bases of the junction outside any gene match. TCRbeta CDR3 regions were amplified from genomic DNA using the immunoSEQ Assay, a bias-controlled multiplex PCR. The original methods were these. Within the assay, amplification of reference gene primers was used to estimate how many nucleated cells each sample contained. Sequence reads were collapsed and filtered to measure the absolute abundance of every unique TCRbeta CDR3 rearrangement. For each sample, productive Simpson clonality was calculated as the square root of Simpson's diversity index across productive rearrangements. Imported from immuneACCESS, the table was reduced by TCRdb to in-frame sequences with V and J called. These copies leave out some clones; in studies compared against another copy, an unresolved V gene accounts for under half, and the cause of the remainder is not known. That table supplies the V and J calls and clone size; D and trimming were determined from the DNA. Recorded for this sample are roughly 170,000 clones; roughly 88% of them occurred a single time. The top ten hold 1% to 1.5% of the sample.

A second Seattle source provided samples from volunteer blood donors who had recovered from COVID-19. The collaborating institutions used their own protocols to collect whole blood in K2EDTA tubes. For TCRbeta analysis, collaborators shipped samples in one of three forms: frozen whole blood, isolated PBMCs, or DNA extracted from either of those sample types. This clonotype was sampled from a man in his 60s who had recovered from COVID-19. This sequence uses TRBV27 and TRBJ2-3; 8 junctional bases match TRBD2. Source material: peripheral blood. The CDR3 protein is CASRPRDGGAIDTQYF. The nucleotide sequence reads TGTGCCAGCAGGCCCCGGGACGGGGGGGCCATAGATACGCAGTATTTT.